Described below is a single TCR beta chain sequence and its context. Its antigen remains unknown. This sample was included in a study of cytomegalovirus exposure and HLA in healthy donors. Background on the study: A data release that came early held 80 million or so unique TCRs from HLA-typed donors.

PCR was performed using 60 Vbeta and 13 Jbeta primers. Clones were sequenced by immunoSEQ multiplex PCR, and TCRdb holds only the in-frame ones, with some missing. Of roughly 150,000 clones listed, roughly 76% are singletons. The CDR3 spans 15 residues. Germline V CDR1 and CDR2: ENHRY, SYGVKD. After removal of 6 bases from V and 3 bases from J, the junction contained 6 bases not matched to a gene. General study results and limits: What a later analysis reportedly showed was that an Asian-associated ancestry cluster had fewer N-insertions than the approximately 670-donor mean. Diagnosis of cytomegalovirus status made by the classifier reportedly showed high specificity and sensitivity.

The sequenced sample consisted of PBMCs. The V gene is TRBV10-3, the J gene TRBJ1-1; 11 nucleotides line up with TRBD1. This receptor was obtained from a female donor in good health and CMV-seronegative. CDR3 sequence reads: CAIRRTGGEHTEAFF. CDR3 coding DNA: TGTGCCATCAGGAGGACAGGGGGCGAACACACTGAAGCTTTCTTT.